This entry concerns a single T cell receptor (beta chain). Its target is not known. Constant-segment primers were used for 5'RACE, and the resulting TCR alpha and TCR beta cDNA libraries carried sample barcodes and UMIs. TCRdb re-called the 5' RACE reads with MiXCR, one entry per CDR3 protein. Of a few hundred thousand distinct CDR3 sequences detected, under 20% appear once; the ten largest clones hold 23%. The sample is drawn from a study of T-cell memory formation after mild COVID-19. The study's findings and limits: Later expanders leaned toward CD4+, whereas clones contracting from day 15 to 85 were balanced CD4/CD8. Contracting CD4+ clones lay largely in CM and EM, with CD8+ ones residing in EMRA. Memory from before infection featured some responding clones, which suggests cross-reactive memory joined.

Germline CDR1 SGHAT, CDR2 FQNNGV. The CDR3 has 16 amino acids. The J segment lost 5 bases and the V segment lost 1 base, leaving 8 bases of the junction unmatched. The chain uses TRBV11-2 and TRBJ2-5, with 9 bases lining up with TRBD1. The sequence derives from a young man who had mild COVID-19 (a few samples of this study predate the infection). Cell type and time point are not known. Sequenced: PBMCs or a T cell subset sorted from them (not recorded which). The CDR3 coding sequence is TGTGCCAGCAGCTTAGGCGGTCATGGGACAGGGGAGACCCAGTACTTC. This encodes CASSLGGHGTGETQYF.